These T cell receptor beta chains were read from a single sample in a study of T cells in Graves' hyperthyroidism and ophthalmopathy. TCRdb re-called the multiplex PCR reads with MiXCR, one entry per CDR3 protein. The table includes about 350,000 distinct CDR3 sequences, 15% to 20% detected once. The material sequenced was blood. The receptors were sampled from a woman aged 25-40 years with Graves' hyperthyroidism that later progressed to Graves' ophthalmopathy. Both conserved end residues are part of each CDR3. The D gene is left open where the match is weak. Size is omitted from some rows. Given values are once, few, many or a class for expanded clones.

size	D	V	J	DNA	CDR3
many	TRBD1	TRBV6-1	TRBJ2-7	TGTGCCAGCAGCCCTAGGACAGGCCGAGACTCCTACGAGCAGTACTTC	CASSPRTGRDSYEQYF
many	.	TRBV20-1	TRBJ1-4	TGCAGTGCTGCGGAGGAGGGGGGTGAAAAACTGTTTTTT	CSAAEEGGEKLFF
many	.	TRBV28	TRBJ2-5	TGTGCCAGCAGTTTACTCTCGTGGGGCCCCCAAGAGACCCAGTACTTC	CASSLLSWGPQETQYF
.	.	TRBV19	TRBJ2-5	TGTGCCAGTAGTATATATGGAGAGACCCAGTACTTC	CASSIYGETQYF
many	.	TRBV5-1	TRBJ2-3	TGCGCCAGCAGCTTGGTGACTACACGATACACAGATACGCAGTATTTT	CASSLVTTRYTDTQYF
many	.	TRBV2	TRBJ1-1	TGTGCCAGCAATTCTCCGGGACACTTAAACACTGAAGCTTTCTTT	CASNSPGHLNTEAFF
.	TRBD2	TRBV3-1	TRBJ2-1	TGCGCCAGCAGCCAAGGCCCGGGGGGGCCCAATGAGCAGTTCTTC	CASSQGPGGPNEQFF
many	TRBD2	TRBV7-8	TRBJ2-3	TGTGCCAGCAGCTTGGGAACTAGCGGAGATACGCAGTATTTT	CASSLGTSGDTQYF
many	TRBD1	TRBV7-9	TRBJ2-7	TGTGCCAGCAGCTACTATGTAGGACAGGGTTCATACGAGCAGTACTTC	CASSYYVGQGSYEQYF
many	.	TRBV25-1	TRBJ1-1	TGTGCCAGCAGTGAAGGACAGTGGATGAACACTGAAGCTTTCTTT	CASSEGQWMNTEAFF
few	TRBD2	TRBV20-1	TRBJ2-5	TGCAGTGCTAGAGATCGTATCGGGGGGGGCTGGGAGACCCAGTACTTC	CSARDRIGGGWETQYF
many	TRBD2	TRBV6-2/TRBV6-3	TRBJ2-3	TGTGCCAGCAACGGACTAGCGGGAGGCCGGATAATGACAGATACGCAGTATTTT	CASNGLAGGRIMTDTQYF
.	.	TRBV20-1	TRBJ2-1	TGCAGTGCTAGAGATCCGCCGGCCGAGGGGAATGAGCAGTTCTTC	CSARDPPAEGNEQFF
many	.	TRBV11-2	TRBJ2-7	TGTGCCAGCAGCGAGGTCCGGGGGCGGACCTACGAGCAGTACTTC	CASSEVRGRTYEQYF
few	TRBD1	TRBV20-1	TRBJ1-1	TGCAGTGCTAACAGGGGCGGCATGAACACTGAAGCTTTCTTT	CSANRGGMNTEAFF
.	.	TRBV2	TRBJ1-5	TGTGCCAGCAGTGATCCGGGGTCCATTTTGAGCAATCAGCCCCAGCATTTT	CASSDPGSILSNQPQHF
.	TRBD1	TRBV11-2	TRBJ1-5	TGTGCCAGCAGCCAGACAGGGCTTGGCAATCAGCCCCAGCATTTT	CASSQTGLGNQPQHF
many	.	TRBV11-2	TRBJ2-1	TGTGCCAGCAGCTTAGCTCGCAGTCCGGGTAGCGCTTACAATGAGCAGTTCTTC	CASSLARSPGSAYNEQFF
many	.	TRBV6-1	TRBJ1-2	TGTGCCAGCAGTGAATCGGTTGTGCGGTATGGCTACACCTTC	CASSESVVRYGYTF
.	.	TRBV27	TRBJ2-1	TGTGCCAGCAAGACGGGGCTAGCGTGGGATGAGCAGTTCTTC	CASKTGLAWDEQFF
many	.	TRBV7-9	TRBJ1-2	TGTGCCAGCAGCCCCTCACCTTCGGGAGGCGAAGGGAGTGACTACACCTTC	CASSPSPSGGEGSDYTF
.	TRBD1	TRBV29-1	TRBJ1-2	TGCAGCGTTGAGTCGCAGACAGGGGGCTATGGCTACACCTTC	CSVESQTGGYGYTF
.	.	TRBV18	TRBJ2-7	TGTGCCAGCTCACCAGGGCTTGTCAGGGTCTCCTACGAGCAGTACTTC	CASSPGLVRVSYEQYF
many	.	TRBV27	TRBJ1-1	TGTGCCAGCAGTTTGGCCCGGTCCCAGGCCTCGATAACTGAAGCTTTCTTT	CASSLARSQASITEAFF
.	.	TRBV7-2	TRBJ2-2	TGTGCCAGCAGCTTAATCCGGGGGGAGCTGTTTTTT	CASSLIRGELFF
.	.	TRBV11-2	TRBJ2-7	TGTGCCAGCAGCTTAGGGGCTAGCGAGCAGTACTTC	CASSLGASEQYF
.	.	TRBV5-1	TRBJ2-3	TGCGCCAGCAGCTTGGAATCAGATACGCAGTATTTT	CASSLESDTQYF
.	TRBD2	TRBV7-8	TRBJ2-7	TGTGCCAGCAGCTTCTTCGGGGGGGGGCAGTACGAGCAGTACTTC	CASSFFGGGQYEQYF
many	.	TRBV15	TRBJ2-3	TGTGCCACCAGCAGAGATTCGGGCACAGATACGCAGTATTTT	CATSRDSGTDTQYF
many	TRBD2	TRBV28	TRBJ2-1	TGTGCCAGCAGTCCAACTAGCGGCAGCTCCTACAATGAGCAGTTCTTC	CASSPTSGSSYNEQFF
many	.	TRBV28	TRBJ2-7	TGTGCCAGCAGTTTAACAGGGGAGGGCTACGAGCAGTACTTC	CASSLTGEGYEQYF
many	TRBD1	TRBV10-3	TRBJ1-2	TGTGCCATCAGTGAACAGACAGGGGTAGGAGGCTACACCTTC	CAISEQTGVGGYTF
.	.	TRBV6-2/TRBV6-3	TRBJ1-5	TGTGCCAGCAGGGCAGGGATTTTTCAGCCCCAGCATTTT	CASRAGIFQPQHF
few	.	TRBV5-6	TRBJ2-4	TGTGCCAGCAGCTTGTTCAGGCTGGTAGACAACAAAAACATTCAGTACTTC	CASSLFRLVDNKNIQYF
few	TRBD1	TRBV5-1	TRBJ1-1	TGCGCCAGCAGCCCGCGAGCCCGACAGGGTGGGAACACTGAAGCTTTCTTT	CASSPRARQGGNTEAFF
many	.	TRBV30	TRBJ1-1	TGTGCCTGGAAGAAAATAGCAACTGAAGCTTTCTTT	CAWKKIATEAFF
many	TRBD2	TRBV28	TRBJ2-1	TGTGCCAGCAGAGCCCTAGCGGGGGGTCCCAATGAGCAGTTCTTC	CASRALAGGPNEQFF
many	.	TRBV28	TRBJ1-4	TGTGGGTCGGGACGGCGGAGTAATGAAAAACTGTTTTTT	CGSGRRSNEKLFF
.	TRBD1	TRBV12-3/TRBV12-4	TRBJ1-2	TGTGCCAGCACCCAGACAGGGGGACACTATGGCTACACCTTC	CASTQTGGHYGYTF
many	.	TRBV14	TRBJ1-2	TGTGCCAGCAGCCAAGAGGGGTTGGCGGGTTATGGCTACACCTTC	CASSQEGLAGYGYTF
many	.	TRBV3-1	TRBJ1-4	TGTGCCAGCAGCCAGGGGGGGGAGGAAAAACTGTTTTTT	CASSQGGEEKLFF
many	TRBD1	TRBV6-1	TRBJ1-2	TGTGCCAGCAGTGTTAAAGGGGGGGGACAGGGCCCCGGCTATGGCTACACCTTC	CASSVKGGGQGPGYGYTF
few	TRBD1	TRBV18	TRBJ2-1	TGTGCCAGCTCATCGTTCGCCGGACAGGGGGGGAACAATGAGCAGTTCTTC	CASSSFAGQGGNNEQFF
many	.	TRBV7-9	TRBJ2-2	TGTGCCAGCAGCTTAGTAAGAGGAGGGAACACCGGGGAGCTGTTTTTT	CASSLVRGGNTGELFF
.	TRBD1	TRBV4-2	TRBJ1-2	TGTGCCAGCAGCCTTACCGGGACAGAATATGGCTACACCTTC	CASSLTGTEYGYTF
many	.	TRBV4-1	TRBJ1-2	TGCGCCAGCAGCCAAGCGGTCAGTTCCCTCCTTGGCTACACCTTC	CASSQAVSSLLGYTF
many	TRBD1	TRBV3-1	TRBJ2-7	TGTGCCAGCACACCTACGCGACCTGGGACAGGGAGAAACGAGCAGTACTTC	CASTPTRPGTGRNEQYF
.	TRBD2	TRBV24-1	TRBJ2-7	TGTGCCACAGAATGCACTAGCGGGGGTTCCTACGAGCAGTACTTC	CATECTSGGSYEQYF